A selection of T cell receptor beta chains follows, all from one sample in a study of T cells after yellow fever vaccination. TCRdb reprocessed the 5' RACE reads via MiXCR and lists one record per CDR3 protein. The data show under 250,000 distinct CDR3 sequences, with 2.5% to 3.5% seen just once and around 3.2% held by the top ten. Sequences were derived from CD4+ T cells sorted from PBMCs, sampled 10 days after the yellow fever booster vaccination. The receptors were gathered from a man aged 18 to 29 who received the YFV17D yellow fever vaccine. Each CDR3 is given with its conserved first and last residue. Each record gives: J gene, V gene, CDR3 protein.

>TRBJ1-1|TRBV14
CASSQIWTEAFF
>TRBJ1-5|TRBV27
CASSLTVSNQPQHF
>TRBJ2-7|TRBV6-2/TRBV6-3
CASSRSGYEQYF
>TRBJ1-2|TRBV7-6
CASSPDTGGDGYTF
>TRBJ1-1|TRBV5-1
CASSLGTGTTEAFF
>TRBJ2-2|TRBV6-6
CASSYGSANTGELFF
>TRBJ2-5|TRBV4-3
CASSQELSIGIGETQYF
>TRBJ2-2|TRBV11-1
CASSLYETGELFF
>TRBJ1-1|TRBV5-4
CASSLAGGRTEAFF
>TRBJ1-5|TRBV20-1
CSARQGQGAGQPQHF
>TRBJ2-1|TRBV7-3
CASSLTAIQGNEQFF
>TRBJ1-4|TRBV3-1
CASSPATGVEKLFF
>TRBJ2-7|TRBV19
CATGGGTSSYEQYF
>TRBJ2-3|TRBV3-1
CACCQRLADTQLF
>TRBJ1-2|TRBV7-3
CASSLGPDRADYGYTF
>TRBJ1-4|TRBV9
CASSVAPGQGYEKLFF
>TRBJ2-3|TRBV20-1
CSARDWDGGNTDTQYF
>TRBJ2-5|TRBV7-2
CASSSGLPSETQYF
>TRBJ2-2|TRBV5-1
CASSWGGGTGELFF
>TRBJ2-3|TRBV7-3
CASSLRLASTDTQYF
>TRBJ1-5|TRBV5-6
CASSLRGAGPQPQHF
>TRBJ1-1|TRBV20-1
CSALQPHHTEAFF
>TRBJ1-1|TRBV7-9
CASSSPGRRTFEAFF
>TRBJ1-5|TRBV27
CASSLLGGGNQPQHF
>TRBJ1-1|TRBV20-1
CSARTGSVVAEAFF
>TRBJ1-1|TRBV27
CASSSPNTEAFF
>TRBJ1-6|TRBV6-4
CASIEGRSPLHF
>TRBJ1-2|TRBV12-3/TRBV12-4
CASSLGEGYTF